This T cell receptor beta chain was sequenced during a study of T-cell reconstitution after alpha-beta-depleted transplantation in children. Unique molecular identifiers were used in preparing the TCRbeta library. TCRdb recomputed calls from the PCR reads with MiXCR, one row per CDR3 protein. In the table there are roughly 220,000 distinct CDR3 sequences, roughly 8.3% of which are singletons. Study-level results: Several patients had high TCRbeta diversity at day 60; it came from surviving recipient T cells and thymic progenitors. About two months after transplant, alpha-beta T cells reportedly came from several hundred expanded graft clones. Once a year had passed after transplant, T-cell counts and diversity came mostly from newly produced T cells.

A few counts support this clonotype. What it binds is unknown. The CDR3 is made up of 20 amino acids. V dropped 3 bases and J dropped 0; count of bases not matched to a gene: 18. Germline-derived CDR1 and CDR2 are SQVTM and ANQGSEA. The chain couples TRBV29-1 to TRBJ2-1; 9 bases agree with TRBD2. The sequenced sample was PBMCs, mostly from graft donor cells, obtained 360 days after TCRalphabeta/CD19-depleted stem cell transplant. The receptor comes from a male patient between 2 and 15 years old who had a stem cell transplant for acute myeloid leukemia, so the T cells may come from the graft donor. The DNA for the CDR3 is TGCAGCGTTGAGAGAGTAGCGGGAGAATCCGCCACGAGCTCCTACAATGAGCAGTTCTTC. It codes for CSVERVAGESATSSYNEQFF.